The 18 T cell receptor beta chains below were found in one sample sequenced in a study of beta chain features in type 1 diabetes. Sequencing targeted expressed TCRB transcripts, as all isolated RNA had been reverse transcribed. Libraries were prepared by immunoSEQ multiplex PCR; TCRdb keeps only in-frame clonotypes and omits some of them. This sample yields some 150,000 clones, of which less than 9% are seen a single time; around 1.3% belongs to the top ten. What was sequenced was central memory CD4+ T cells from blood. These receptors came from a woman aged 25 to 39 in good health.

A few counts support this clone. The V call is TRBV9, the J call TRBJ2-3; D not resolved. Germline CDR1 SGDLS, CDR2 YYNGEE. V lost 3 bases and J lost 3, with 11 bases in between. The CDR3 covers 14 residues. CDR3 in DNA: TGTGCCAGCAGCGCCCACGCCAGTACAGATACGCAGTATTTT. Translated: CASSAHASTDTQYF. Complete variable domain (other parts from reference TRBV9 and TRBJ2-3): DSGVTQTPKHLITATGQRVTLRCSPRSGDLSVYWYQQSLDQGLQFLIQYYNGEERAKGNILERFSAQQFPDLHSELNLSSLELGDSALYFCASSAHASTDTQYFGPGTRLTVL.

This clone was seen more than once but under ten times. V gene TRBV27 combines with J gene TRBJ2-1; 7 bases match TRBD2. There are 16 residues in the CDR3. Per the germline V gene, CDR1 is MNHEY and CDR2 is SMNVEV (reference sequence). J lost 4 bases, V lost 3 bases, and 9 bases had no gene match. Here the CDR3 DNA reads TGTGCCAGCAGTTTGCAGGGAGCGGGGCTATACAATGAGCAGTTCTTC. Translating gives CASSLQGAGLYNEQFF.

This clone came up a few times. The CDR3, as DNA: TGTGCCAGCAGTTTACGGGCGGGCGGGACGGTTTCCTACAATGAGCAGTTCTTC. Translated, it gives CASSLRAGGTVSYNEQFF. This sequence joins TRBV27 and TRBJ2-1; tentative D call: TRBD2 (6 bases). Germline CDR1 and CDR2: MNHEY and SMNVEV (reference sequence). The CDR3 has 18 amino acids. Trimming stripped 2 bases from V and 1 base from J, with 18 bases between.

CDR3 in DNA: TGTGCCAGCAGTCAGACCGGGACAGGTACAGATACGCAGTATTTT. This sequence encodes CASSQTGTGTDTQYF. This chain links TRBV2 with TRBJ2-3; TRBD1 aligns across 8 bases. CDR3 length equals 15 residues. CDR1 and CDR2 from the germline V gene are SNHLY and FYNNEI. The trim removed 5 bases at V and 3 bases at J, leaving 7 bases unmatched. Based on the CDR3 plus reference TRBV2 and TRBJ2-3, the full variable domain is EPEVTQTPSHQVTQMGQEVILRCVPISNHLYFYWYRQILGQKVEFLVSFYNNEISEKSEIFDDQFSVERPDGSNFTLKIRSTKLEDSAMYFCASSQTGTGTDTQYFGPGTRLTVL.

The chain links TRBV30 to TRBJ2-2; weak D call: TRBD1 (8 bases). This CDR3 region has 14 residues. Trimming left V 0 bases short and J 6 bases short, with 11 bases between. Germline V gives CDR1 GTSNPN, CDR2 SVGIG (reference sequence). The CDR3 sequence is CAWSVQGGAGELFF. CDR3 in DNA: TGTGCCTGGAGTGTACAGGGGGGGGCCGGGGAGCTGTTTTTT.

The gene calls are TRBV28 and TRBJ1-2, with TRBD1 matching 7 bases. This CDR3 comprises 14 residues. Germline loops: CDR1 MDHEN, CDR2 SYDVKM. With 6 bases clipped from V and 3 bases from J, the junction kept 7 bases outside the gene matches. DNA for the CDR3: TGTGCCAGCAGGATACCGACAGGGCACTATGGCTACACCTTC. Amino acids: CASRIPTGHYGYTF.

This clone was seen only a few times. The CDR3 here is CASSQGRVWQETQYF. The CDR3 coding sequence is TGCGCCAGCAGCCAAGGCAGGGTATGGCAAGAGACCCAGTACTTC. The rearrangement joins TRBV4-3 to TRBJ2-5; possible D gene TRBD1, 5 bases. CDR1 and CDR2 (germline): LGHNA, YSLEER. With 1 base removed from V and 2 bases from J, the gap between germline ends came to 11 bases. The CDR3 covers 15 residues.

The chain is built from TRBV5-1 and TRBJ1-3, with TRBD1 matching over 7 bases. Germline CDR1 SGHRS, CDR2 YFSETQ. V shed 5 bases, J shed 0 bases, and the junction held 11 bases outside the gene matches. The CDR3 is 17 residues long. For the CDR3, the DNA is TGCGCCAGCAGTTCTCCGGGACAGTGGAACTCTGGAAACACCATATATTTT. Protein product: CASSSPGQWNSGNTIYF.

The chain links TRBV7-8 to TRBJ1-2; D remains unclear. Trimming took 4 bases from V and 7 from J, leaving 7 bases between them. This CDR3 has 11 amino acids. CDR1 SGHVS and CDR2 FQNEAQ come from the germline V gene. The CDR3 sequence is CASSSGGGYTF. Here the CDR3 DNA reads TGTGCCAGCAGCTCCGGCGGTGGCTACACCTTC.

This clone was seen a handful of times. The chain is built from TRBV19 and TRBJ2-2, with a weak D call TRBD1 (5 bases). Germline V gene data show CDR1 as LNHDA and CDR2 as SQIVND (reference sequence). Trimming stripped 0 bases from V and 5 bases from J, with 10 bases between. The CDR3 is 15 amino acids. The CDR3 here is CASSIDLRDTGELFF. In DNA, the CDR3 is TGTGCCAGTAGTATAGATCTCAGGGATACCGGGGAGCTGTTTTTT.

J is TRBJ1-2 and V is TRBV5-1; D possibly corresponds to TRBD1 (6 bases). Looked up from germline, CDR1 is SGHRS and CDR2 is YFSETQ. This CDR3 is built from 13 residues. V was cut by 4 bases and J by 8 bases, with 15 bases left in between. The CDR3 sequence: CASSPTGSRGYTF. The CDR3 bases are TGCGCCAGCAGCCCAACAGGGTCAAGGGGCTACACCTTC.

The chain carries TRBV19 and TRBJ2-3; D remains ambiguous. The germline V and J ends were trimmed by 5 bases and 0 bases, with 9 bases remaining between them. This CDR3 spans 14 amino acids. Germline V gene lookup returns CDR1 LNHDA and CDR2 SQIVND (reference sequence). In DNA form, the CDR3 reads TGTGCCAGTAGTTTTGGGCGAAGCACAGATACGCAGTATTTT. It is translated as CASSFGRSTDTQYF.

V usage is TRBV7-8 and J usage is TRBJ1-2; tentative D call: TRBD1 (5 bases). Germline V gene sequence: CDR1 SGHVS, CDR2 FQNEAQ. CDR3 length: 14 amino acids. V gave up 4 bases and J gave up 2 bases, with 11 bases separating them. The CDR3 DNA reads TGTGCCAGCAGCTCGGGACTCCGGAACTATGGCTACACCTTC. This codes for CASSSGLRNYGYTF.

This clone was picked up a small number of times. V gene TRBV14 combines with J gene TRBJ2-5; 9 bases are a match to TRBD2. CDR1 is SGHDN and CDR2 is FVKESK in the germline V gene. This CDR3 has 14 residues. J was trimmed by 4 bases and V by 4 bases; bases with no gene match: 4. The CDR3 bases are TGTGCCAGCAGCCCCCCAGCGGGAGGAGAGACCCAGTACTTC. Encoded protein: CASSPPAGGETQYF.

The gene calls are TRBV19 and TRBJ2-1; 12 bases align to TRBD2. Trimming cost V 4 bases and J 8 bases; bases outside gene matches: 9. CDR3 length: 16 amino acids. Germline assignment: CDR1 LNHDA and CDR2 SQIVND (reference sequence). The CDR3 region is CASSNFGTSGFDEQFF. Written as DNA, the CDR3 is TGTGCCAGTAGTAATTTCGGGACTAGCGGGTTCGATGAGCAGTTCTTC.

This clone showed up just a few times. This chain's CDR3 is CATSATQGAGVGVINEQFF. The CDR3 nucleotides are TGTGCCACCAGCGCTACACAGGGGGCTGGGGTGGGCGTTATCAATGAGCAGTTCTTC. The chain uses TRBV15 and TRBJ2-1; 9 positions match TRBD1. J gave up 6 bases and V 5 bases, and 20 bases lay outside the gene matches. Germline V CDR1 and CDR2: LNHNV, YYDKDF (reference sequence). CDR3 length: 19 residues.

The table lists this clone with a few counts. The CDR3 reads CASSIRAGLAGGVAYEQYF. In nucleotides, the CDR3 is TGTGCCAGTAGTATAAGAGCGGGGCTAGCGGGAGGAGTAGCCTACGAGCAGTACTTC. The chain has TRBV19 and TRBJ2-7; TRBD2 matches 11 bases. This CDR3 is 19 amino acids long. Trimming removed 2 bases from V and 2 bases from J; junction bases left unmatched: 14. Germline lookup yields CDR1 LNHDA and CDR2 SQIVND (reference sequence).

The genes are TRBV7-2 and TRBJ2-3; possibly TRBD1 for D (6 bases). Trimming removed 8 bases from V and 0 bases from J, with 15 bases in between. Germline V gives CDR1 SGHTA, CDR2 FQGNSA. The length of the CDR3 is 15 residues. The CDR3 nucleotides are TGTGCCAGCGGAGAACAGGGCCTAAGCACAGATACGCAGTATTTT. Translating gives CASGEQGLSTDTQYF.